The present T cell receptor beta chain was sequenced within a study of T cells expressing NK-cell markers. Study-wide background: Investigators obtained TCR beta repertoires from sorted CD3+CD56+NKG2C+, CD3+CD56+NKG2C- and CD3+CD56-NKG2C+ T cells. Eight donors were sequenced, seven testing HCMV-seropositive and one testing seronegative.

Overall study findings and caveats: The contribution of dominant NKG2C+ clonotypes to CD8+ T cells in more than five donors was about 1.0-8%. A handful of donors' CD3+CD56-NKG2C+ cells were dominated by the same clonotypes.

Reprocessing the 5' RACE reads, TCRdb reports a single entry for every CDR3 protein and omits DNA. Its table records 400,000 to 550,000 distinct CDR3 sequences. As regards this clonotype: The antigen is unknown.

This sequence was found in a woman aged 18 to 75 in good health. The sequencing sample was made of blood T cells: a sorted CD56 or NKG2C T cell subset, CD4+ or CD8+ T cells, or bulk PBMC T cells (not recorded which).

CDR3 amino acids: CSARAGGHYNEQFF. The chain uses TRBV20-1 and TRBJ2-1; TCRdb reports TRBD1, a call that lacks DNA to check it against. Germline assignment: CDR1 DFQATT and CDR2 SNEGSKA (reference sequence). This CDR3 is built from 14 residues.